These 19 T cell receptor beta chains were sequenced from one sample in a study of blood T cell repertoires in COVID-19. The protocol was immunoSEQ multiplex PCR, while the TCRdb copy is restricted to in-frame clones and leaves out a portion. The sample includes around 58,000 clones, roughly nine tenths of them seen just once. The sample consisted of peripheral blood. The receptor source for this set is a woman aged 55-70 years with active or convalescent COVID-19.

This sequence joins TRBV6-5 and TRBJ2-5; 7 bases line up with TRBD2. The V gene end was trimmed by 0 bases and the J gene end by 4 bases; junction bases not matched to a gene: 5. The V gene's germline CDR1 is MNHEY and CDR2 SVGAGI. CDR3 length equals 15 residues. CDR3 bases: TGTGCCAGCAGTTACTCTAGGGGACTACCAGAGACCCAGTACTTC. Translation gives CASSYSRGLPETQYF.

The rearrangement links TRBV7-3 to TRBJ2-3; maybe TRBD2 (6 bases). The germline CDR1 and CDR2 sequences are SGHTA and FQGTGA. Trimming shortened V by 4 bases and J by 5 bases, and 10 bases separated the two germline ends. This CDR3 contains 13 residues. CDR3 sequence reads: CASSSSGVDTQYF. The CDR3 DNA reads TGTGCCAGCAGCTCTTCGGGGGTAGATACGCAGTATTTT.

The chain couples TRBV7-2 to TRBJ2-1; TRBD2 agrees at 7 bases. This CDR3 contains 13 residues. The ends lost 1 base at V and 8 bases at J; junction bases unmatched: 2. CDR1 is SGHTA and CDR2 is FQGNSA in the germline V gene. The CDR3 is CASSLEGGYEQFF. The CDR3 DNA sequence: TGTGCCAGCAGCTTAGAGGGAGGGTATGAGCAGTTCTTC. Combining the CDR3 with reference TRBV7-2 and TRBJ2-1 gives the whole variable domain GAGVSQSPSNKVTEKGKDVELRCDPISGHTALYWYRQSLGQGLEFLIYFQGNSAPDKSGLPSDRFSAERTGGSVSTLTIQRTQQEDSAVYLCASSLEGGYEQFFGPGTRLTVL.

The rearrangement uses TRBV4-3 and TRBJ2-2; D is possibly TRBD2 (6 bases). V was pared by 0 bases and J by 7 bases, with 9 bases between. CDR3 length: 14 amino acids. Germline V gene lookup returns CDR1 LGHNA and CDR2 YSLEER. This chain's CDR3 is CASSQDRGNGELFF. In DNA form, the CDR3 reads TGCGCCAGCAGCCAAGATCGGGGGAACGGGGAGCTGTTTTTT.

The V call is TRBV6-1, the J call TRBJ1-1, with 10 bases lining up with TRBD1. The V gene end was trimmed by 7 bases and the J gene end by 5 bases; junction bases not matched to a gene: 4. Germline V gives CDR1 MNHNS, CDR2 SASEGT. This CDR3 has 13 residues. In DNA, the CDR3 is TGTGCCAGCACCGGACAGGGGGGGACTGAAGCTTTCTTT. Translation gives CASTGQGGTEAFF.

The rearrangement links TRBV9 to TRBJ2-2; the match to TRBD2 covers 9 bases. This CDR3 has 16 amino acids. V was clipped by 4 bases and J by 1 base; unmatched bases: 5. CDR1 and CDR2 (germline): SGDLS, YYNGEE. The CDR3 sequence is CASSISGSQNTGELFF. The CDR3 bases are TGTGCCAGCAGCATTAGCGGGAGCCAGAACACCGGGGAGCTGTTTTTT.

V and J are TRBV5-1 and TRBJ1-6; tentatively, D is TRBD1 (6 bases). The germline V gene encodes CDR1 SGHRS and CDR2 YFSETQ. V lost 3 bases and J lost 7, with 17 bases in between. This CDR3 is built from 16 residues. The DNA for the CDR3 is TGCGCCAGCAGCTACGAAGGGGGAGCTGGCAATTCACCCCTCCACTTT. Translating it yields CASSYEGGAGNSPLHF.

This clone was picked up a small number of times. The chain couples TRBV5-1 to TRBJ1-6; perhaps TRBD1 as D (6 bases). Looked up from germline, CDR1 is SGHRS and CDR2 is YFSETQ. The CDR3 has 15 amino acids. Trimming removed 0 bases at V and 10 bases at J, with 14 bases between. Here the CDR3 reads CASSLETGVESPLHF. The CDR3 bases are TGCGCCAGCAGCTTGGAGACAGGTGTGGAATCACCCCTCCACTTT.

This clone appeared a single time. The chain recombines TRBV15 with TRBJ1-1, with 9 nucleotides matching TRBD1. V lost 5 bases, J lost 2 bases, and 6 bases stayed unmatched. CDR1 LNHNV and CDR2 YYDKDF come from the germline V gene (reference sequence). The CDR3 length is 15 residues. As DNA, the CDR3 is TGTGCCACCAGCCCCCGGGACAGGGAAAACACTGAAGCTTTCTTT. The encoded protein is CATSPRDRENTEAFF. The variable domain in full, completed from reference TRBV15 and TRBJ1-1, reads DAMVIQNPRYQVTQFGKPVTLSCSQTLNHNVMYWYQQKSSQAPKLLFHYYDKDFNNEADTPDNFQSRRPNTSFCFLDIRSPGLGDTAMYLCATSPRDRENTEAFFGQGTRLTVV.

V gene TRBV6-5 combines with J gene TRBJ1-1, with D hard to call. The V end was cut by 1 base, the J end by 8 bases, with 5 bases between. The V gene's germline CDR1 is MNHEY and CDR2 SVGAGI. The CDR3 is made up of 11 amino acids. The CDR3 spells CASSYYREAFF. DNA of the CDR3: TGTGCCAGCAGTTACTACCGGGAAGCTTTCTTT.

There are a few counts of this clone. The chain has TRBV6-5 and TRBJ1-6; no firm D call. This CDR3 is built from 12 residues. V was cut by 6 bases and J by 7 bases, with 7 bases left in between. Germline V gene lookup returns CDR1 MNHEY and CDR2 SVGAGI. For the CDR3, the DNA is TGTGCCAGCAGACTAGGGAATTCACCCCTCCACTTT. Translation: CASRLGNSPLHF.

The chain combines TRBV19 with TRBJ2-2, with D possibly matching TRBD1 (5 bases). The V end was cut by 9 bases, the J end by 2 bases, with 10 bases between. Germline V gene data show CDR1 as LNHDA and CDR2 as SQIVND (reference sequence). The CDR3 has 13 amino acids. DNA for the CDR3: TGTGCCAGCGCCACAGGTAACACCGGGGAGCTGTTTTTT. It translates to CASATGNTGELFF.

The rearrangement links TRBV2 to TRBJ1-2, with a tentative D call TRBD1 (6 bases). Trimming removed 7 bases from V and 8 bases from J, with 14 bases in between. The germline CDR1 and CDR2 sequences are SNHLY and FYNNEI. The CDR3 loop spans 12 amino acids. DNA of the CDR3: TGTGCCAGCATTAGGGGGTTAGGAGGCTACACCTTC. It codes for CASIRGLGGYTF.

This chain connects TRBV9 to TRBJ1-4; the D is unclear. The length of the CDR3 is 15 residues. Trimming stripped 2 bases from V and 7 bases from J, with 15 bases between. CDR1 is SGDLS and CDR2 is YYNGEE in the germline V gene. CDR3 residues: CASSVFGSLSEKLFF. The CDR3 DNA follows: TGTGCCAGCAGCGTCTTCGGGAGCTTGAGTGAAAAACTGTTTTTT.

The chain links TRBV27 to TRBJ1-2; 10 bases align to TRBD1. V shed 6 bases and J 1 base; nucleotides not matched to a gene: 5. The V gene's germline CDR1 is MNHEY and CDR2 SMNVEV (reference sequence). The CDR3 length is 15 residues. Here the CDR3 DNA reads TGTGCCAGCAGACGACAGGGGGCTGATAACTATGGCTACACCTTC. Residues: CASRRQGADNYGYTF.

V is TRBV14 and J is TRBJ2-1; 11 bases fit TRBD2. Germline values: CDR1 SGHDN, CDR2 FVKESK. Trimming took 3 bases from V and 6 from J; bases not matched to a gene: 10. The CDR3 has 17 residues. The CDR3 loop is CASSQTLLAGALNEQFF. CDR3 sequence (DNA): TGTGCCAGCAGCCAGACACTACTAGCGGGGGCCCTCAATGAGCAGTTCTTC.

CDR3 bases: TGTGCCAGCGGAGGCGGGACAGTAAATTCACCCCTCCACTTT. Translated: CASGGGTVNSPLHF. The rearrangement links TRBV28 to TRBJ1-6; 7 bases agree with TRBD1. V shed 8 bases and J 7 bases; nucleotides not matched to a gene: 8. The CDR3 spans 14 residues. CDR1 is MDHEN, CDR2 SYDVKM, per germline.

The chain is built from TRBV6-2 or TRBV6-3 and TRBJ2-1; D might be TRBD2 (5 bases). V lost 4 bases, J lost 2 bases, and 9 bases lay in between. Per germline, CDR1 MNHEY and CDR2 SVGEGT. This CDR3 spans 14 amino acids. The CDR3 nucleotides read TGTGCCAGCAGTTGGCGGGTTACCTACAATGAGCAGTTCTTC. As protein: CASSWRVTYNEQFF.

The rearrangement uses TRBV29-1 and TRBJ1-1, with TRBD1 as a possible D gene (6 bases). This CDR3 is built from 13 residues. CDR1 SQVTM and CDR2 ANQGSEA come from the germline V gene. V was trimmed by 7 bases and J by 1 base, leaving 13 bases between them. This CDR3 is CSAPGQPNTEAFF. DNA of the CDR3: TGCAGCGCACCGGGACAACCGAACACTGAAGCTTTCTTT.